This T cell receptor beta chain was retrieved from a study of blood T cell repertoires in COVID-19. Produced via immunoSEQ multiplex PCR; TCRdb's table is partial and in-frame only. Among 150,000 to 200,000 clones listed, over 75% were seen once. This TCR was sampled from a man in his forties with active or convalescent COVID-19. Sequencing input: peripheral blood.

This CDR3 reads CASAGSGGRNGYTF. DNA of the CDR3: TGCGCCAGCGCCGGGTCGGGGGGCAGGAATGGCTACACCTTC. This chain connects TRBV5-1 to TRBJ1-2, with a possible D match to TRBD1 (6 bases). The V and J ends lost 7 bases and 6 bases respectively, with 19 bases between them. The CDR3 runs to 14 residues. Germline-derived CDR1 and CDR2 are SGHRS and YFSETQ. The full variable domain, completed using reference TRBV5-1 and TRBJ1-2, is KAGVTQTPRYLIKTRGQQVTLSCSPISGHRSVSWYQQTPGQGLQFLFEYFSETQRNKGNFPGRFSGRQFSNSRSEMNVSTLELGDSALYLCASAGSGGRNGYTFGSGTRLTVV.